The present T cell receptor (beta chain) was sequenced within a study of T cells in Graves' hyperthyroidism and ophthalmopathy. Using RNA transcripts as the source, TCR beta CDR3 regions were amplified. TCR CDR3 regions were first amplified by RT-PCR with HTBI primers. TCRdb passed the multiplex PCR reads through MiXCR, listing each CDR3 protein once. The data contain around 390,000 distinct CDR3 sequences, approximately 15% of them singletons. At least ten counts were recorded for this clonotype. The sequenced sample was blood. This TCR was recovered from a woman aged 25 to 39 with Graves' ophthalmopathy.

The CDR3 DNA reads as TGCGCCAGCAGAGTGGTGGGGGGGCCAATCGGGAACACTGAAGCTTTCTTT. It encodes CASRVVGGPIGNTEAFF. This chain links TRBV5-1 with TRBJ1-1, with TRBD1 as a possible D gene (6 bases). The CDR3 sequence is 17 residues long. Germline loops: CDR1 SGHRS, CDR2 YFSETQ. Trimming left V 5 bases short and J 1 base short, with 21 bases between. The variable domain in full, completed from reference TRBV5-1 and TRBJ1-1, reads KAGVTQTPRYLIKTRGQQVTLSCSPISGHRSVSWYQQTPGQGLQFLFEYFSETQRNKGNFPGRFSGRQFSNSRSEMNVSTLELGDSALYLCASRVVGGPIGNTEAFFGQGTRLTVV.